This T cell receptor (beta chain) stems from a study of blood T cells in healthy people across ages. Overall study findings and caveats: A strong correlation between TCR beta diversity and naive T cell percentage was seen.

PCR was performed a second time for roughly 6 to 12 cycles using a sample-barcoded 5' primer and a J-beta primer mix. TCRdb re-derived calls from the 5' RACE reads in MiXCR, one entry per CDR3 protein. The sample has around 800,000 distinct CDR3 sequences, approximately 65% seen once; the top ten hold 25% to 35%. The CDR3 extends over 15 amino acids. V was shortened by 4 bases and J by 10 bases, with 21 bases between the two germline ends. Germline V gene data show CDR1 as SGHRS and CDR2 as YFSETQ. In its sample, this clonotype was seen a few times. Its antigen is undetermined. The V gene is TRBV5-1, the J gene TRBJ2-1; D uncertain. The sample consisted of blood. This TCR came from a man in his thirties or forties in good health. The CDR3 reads CASSTFGLLSEEQFF. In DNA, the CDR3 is TGCGCCAGCAGCACCTTTGGCCTCCTCTCGGAGGAGCAGTTCTTC.